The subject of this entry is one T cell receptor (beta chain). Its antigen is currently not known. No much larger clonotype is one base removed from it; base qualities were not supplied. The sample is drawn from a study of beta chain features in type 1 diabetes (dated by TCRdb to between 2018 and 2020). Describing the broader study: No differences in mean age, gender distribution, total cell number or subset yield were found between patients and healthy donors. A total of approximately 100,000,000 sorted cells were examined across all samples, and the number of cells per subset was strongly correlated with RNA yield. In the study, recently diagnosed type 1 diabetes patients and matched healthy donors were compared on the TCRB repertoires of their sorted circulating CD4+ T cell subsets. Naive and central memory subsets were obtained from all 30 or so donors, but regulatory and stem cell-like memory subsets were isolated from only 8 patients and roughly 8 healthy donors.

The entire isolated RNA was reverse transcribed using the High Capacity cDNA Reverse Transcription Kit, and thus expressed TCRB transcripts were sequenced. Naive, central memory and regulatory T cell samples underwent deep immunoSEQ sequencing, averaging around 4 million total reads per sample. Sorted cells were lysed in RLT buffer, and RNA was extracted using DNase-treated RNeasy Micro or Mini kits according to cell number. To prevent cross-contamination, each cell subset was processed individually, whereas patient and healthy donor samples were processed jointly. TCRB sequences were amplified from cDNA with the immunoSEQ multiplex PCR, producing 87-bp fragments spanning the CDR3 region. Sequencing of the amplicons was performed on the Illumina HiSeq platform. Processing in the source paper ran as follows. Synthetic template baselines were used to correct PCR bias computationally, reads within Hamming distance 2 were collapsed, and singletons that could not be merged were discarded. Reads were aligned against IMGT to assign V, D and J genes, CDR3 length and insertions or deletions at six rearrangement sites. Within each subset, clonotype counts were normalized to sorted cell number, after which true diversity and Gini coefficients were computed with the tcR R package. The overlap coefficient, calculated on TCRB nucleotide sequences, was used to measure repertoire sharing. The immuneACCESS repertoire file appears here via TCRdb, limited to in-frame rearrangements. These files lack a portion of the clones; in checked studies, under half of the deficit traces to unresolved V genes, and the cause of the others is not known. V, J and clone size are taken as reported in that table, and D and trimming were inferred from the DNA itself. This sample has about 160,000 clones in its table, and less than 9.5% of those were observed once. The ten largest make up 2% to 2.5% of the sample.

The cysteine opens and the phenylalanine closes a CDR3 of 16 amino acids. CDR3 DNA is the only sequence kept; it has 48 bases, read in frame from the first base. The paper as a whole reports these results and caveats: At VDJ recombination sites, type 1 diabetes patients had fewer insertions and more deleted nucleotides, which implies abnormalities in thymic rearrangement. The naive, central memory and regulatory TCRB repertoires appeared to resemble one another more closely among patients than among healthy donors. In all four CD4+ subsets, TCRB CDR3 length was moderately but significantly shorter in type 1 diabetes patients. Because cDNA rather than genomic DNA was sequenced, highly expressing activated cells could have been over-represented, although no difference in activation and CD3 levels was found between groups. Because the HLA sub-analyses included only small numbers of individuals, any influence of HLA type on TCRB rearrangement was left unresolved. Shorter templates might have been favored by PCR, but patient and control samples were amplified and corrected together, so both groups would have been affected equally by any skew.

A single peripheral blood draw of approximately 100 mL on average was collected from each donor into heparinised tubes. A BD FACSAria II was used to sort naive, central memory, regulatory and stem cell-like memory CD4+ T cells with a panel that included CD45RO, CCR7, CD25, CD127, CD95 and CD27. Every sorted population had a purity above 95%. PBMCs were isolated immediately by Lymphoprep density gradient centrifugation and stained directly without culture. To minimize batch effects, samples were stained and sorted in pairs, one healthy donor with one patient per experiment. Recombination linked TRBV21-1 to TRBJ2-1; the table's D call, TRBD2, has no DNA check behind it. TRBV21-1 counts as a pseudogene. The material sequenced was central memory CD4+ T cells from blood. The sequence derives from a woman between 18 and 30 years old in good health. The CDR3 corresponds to CASSISKTGTYNEQFF. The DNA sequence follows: TGTGCCAGCAGCATTAGCAAAACGGGGACCTACAATGAGCAGTTCTTC.